The source of this TCR beta chain is a study of blood T cell repertoires in COVID-19. Study details: Acute-phase and convalescent COVID-19 samples originated in the United States, Italy and Spain. PBMCs, B-cell-depleted T cells, or T cells provided the cDNA or gDNA that made up the material.

The authors' processing: Reference gene primers were amplified, and this amplification served to estimate nucleated cell counts. Assay used: immunoSEQ multiplex PCR; TCRdb lists only in-frame clones, some missing. That table supplies the V and J calls and clone size; D and trimming were determined from the DNA. This sample has under 300,000 clones, with over 75% found just once. Trimming at V came to 5 bases and at J to 5 bases, leaving 9 bases not matched to a gene. CDR3 length: 14 residues. Germline CDR1 and CDR2: SEHNR and FQNEAQ (reference sequence). Sequencing input: peripheral blood. The clonotype was recovered from a human donor in a cohort sampled during active COVID-19. This chain links TRBV7-9 with TRBJ2-7; 7 bases match TRBD2. The CDR3 sequence is CASSPWGGTDEQYF. The CDR3 nucleotides are TGTGCCAGCAGCCCATGGGGGGGGACGGACGAGCAGTACTTC. Filled out from reference TRBV7-9 and TRBJ2-7, the complete variable domain reads DTGVSQNPRHKITKRGQNVTFRCDPISEHNRLYWYRQTLGQGPEFLTYFQNEAQLEKSRLLSDRFSAERPKGSFSTLEIQRTEQGDSAMYLCASSPWGGTDEQYFGPGTRLTVT.